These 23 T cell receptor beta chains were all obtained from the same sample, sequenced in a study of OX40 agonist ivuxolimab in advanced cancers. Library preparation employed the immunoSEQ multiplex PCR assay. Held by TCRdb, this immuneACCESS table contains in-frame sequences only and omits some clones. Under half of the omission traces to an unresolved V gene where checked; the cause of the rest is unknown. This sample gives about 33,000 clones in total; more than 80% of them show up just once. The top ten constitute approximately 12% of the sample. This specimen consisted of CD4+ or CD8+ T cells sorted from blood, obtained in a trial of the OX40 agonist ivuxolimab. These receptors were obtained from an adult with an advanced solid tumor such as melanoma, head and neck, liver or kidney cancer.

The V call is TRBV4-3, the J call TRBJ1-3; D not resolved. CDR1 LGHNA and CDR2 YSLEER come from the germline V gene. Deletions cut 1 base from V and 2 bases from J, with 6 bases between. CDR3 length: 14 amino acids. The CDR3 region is CASSQVITGNTIYF. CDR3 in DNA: TGCGCCAGCAGCCAAGTTATTACTGGAAACACCATATATTTT.

CDR3 nucleotide sequence: TGTGCCAGCAGCCGGACTCGGGAGGGCTACACCTTC. Its protein product is CASSRTREGYTF. The genes are TRBV2 and TRBJ1-2; no firm D call. CDR1 is SNHLY and CDR2 is FYNNEI in the germline V gene. The CDR3 spans 12 residues. Trimming took 6 bases from V and 8 from J, leaving 13 bases between them.

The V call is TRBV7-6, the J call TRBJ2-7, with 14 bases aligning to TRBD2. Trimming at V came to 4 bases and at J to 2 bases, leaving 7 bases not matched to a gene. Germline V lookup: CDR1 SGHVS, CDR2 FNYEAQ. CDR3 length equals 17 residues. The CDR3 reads CASSSGLAGDIAYEQYF. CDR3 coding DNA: TGTGCCAGCAGCTCGGGACTAGCGGGAGACATAGCCTACGAGCAGTACTTC.

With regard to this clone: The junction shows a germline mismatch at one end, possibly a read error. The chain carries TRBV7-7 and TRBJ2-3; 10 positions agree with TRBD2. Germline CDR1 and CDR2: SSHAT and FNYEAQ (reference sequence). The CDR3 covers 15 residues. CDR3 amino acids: CASSIAGGPTDTQYF. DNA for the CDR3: TGTGCTAGCAGCATAGCGGGGGGCCCCACAGATACGCAGTATTTT.

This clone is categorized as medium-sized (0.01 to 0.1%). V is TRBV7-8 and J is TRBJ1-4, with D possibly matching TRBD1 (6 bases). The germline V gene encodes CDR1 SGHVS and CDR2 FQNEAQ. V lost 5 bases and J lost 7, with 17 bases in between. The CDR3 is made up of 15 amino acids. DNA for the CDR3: TGTGCCAGCAGCACAGGGAGGGGGTTAGGTGAAAAACTGTTTTTT. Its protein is CASSTGRGLGEKLFF.

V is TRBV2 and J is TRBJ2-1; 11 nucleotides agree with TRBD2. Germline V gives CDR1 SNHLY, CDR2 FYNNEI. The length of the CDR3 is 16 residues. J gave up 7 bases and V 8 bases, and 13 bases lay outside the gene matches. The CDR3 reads CASGDTGTSGLNEQFF. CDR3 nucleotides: TGTGCCAGCGGCGATACCGGGACTAGCGGTCTTAATGAGCAGTTCTTC.

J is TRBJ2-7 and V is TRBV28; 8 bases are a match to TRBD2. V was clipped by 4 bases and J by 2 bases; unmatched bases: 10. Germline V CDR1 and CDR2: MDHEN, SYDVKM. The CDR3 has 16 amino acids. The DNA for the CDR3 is TGTGCCAGCAGTTCGTGGACTAGCCACCGCACCTACGAGCAGTACTTC. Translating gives CASSSWTSHRTYEQYF. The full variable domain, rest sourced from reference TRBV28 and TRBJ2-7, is DVKVTQSSRYLVKRTGEKVFLECVQDMDHENMFWYRQDPGLGLRLIYFSYDVKMKEKGDIPEGYSVSREKKERFSLILESASTNQTSMYLCASSSWTSHRTYEQYFGPGTRLTVT.

The CDR3 DNA sequence: TGCGCCAGCAGCCAAGATCCCGACAGTAACTACGAGCAGTACTTC. Translating it yields CASSQDPDSNYEQYF. J is TRBJ2-7 and V is TRBV4-1, with D perhaps matching TRBD1 (5 bases). The CDR3 is 15 residues long. Per germline, CDR1 MGHRA and CDR2 YSYEKL. The V end lost 0 bases, the J end lost 3 bases, and 12 bases lay between the germline ends.

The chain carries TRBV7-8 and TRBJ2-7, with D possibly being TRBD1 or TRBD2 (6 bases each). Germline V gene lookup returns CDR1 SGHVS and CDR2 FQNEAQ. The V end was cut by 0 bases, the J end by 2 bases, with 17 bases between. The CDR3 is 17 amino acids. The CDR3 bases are TGTGCCAGCAGCTTAGCGGGGGGCAGGGTCGGGCCCTACGAGCAGTACTTC. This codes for CASSLAGGRVGPYEQYF.

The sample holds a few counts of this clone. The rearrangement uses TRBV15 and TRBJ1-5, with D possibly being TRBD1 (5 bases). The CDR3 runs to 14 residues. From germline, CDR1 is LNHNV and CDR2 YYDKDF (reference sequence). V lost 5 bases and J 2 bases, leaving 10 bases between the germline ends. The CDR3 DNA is TGTGCCACCAGCGCGGACACGGGCAATCAGCCCCAGCATTTT. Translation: CATSADTGNQPQHF.

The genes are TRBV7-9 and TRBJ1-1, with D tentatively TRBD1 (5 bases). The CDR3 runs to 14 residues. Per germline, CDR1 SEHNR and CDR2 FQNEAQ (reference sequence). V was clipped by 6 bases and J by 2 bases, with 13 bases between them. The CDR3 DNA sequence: TGTGCCAGCAGTTTTCTAGGGGTAAACACTGAAGCTTTCTTT. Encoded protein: CASSFLGVNTEAFF.

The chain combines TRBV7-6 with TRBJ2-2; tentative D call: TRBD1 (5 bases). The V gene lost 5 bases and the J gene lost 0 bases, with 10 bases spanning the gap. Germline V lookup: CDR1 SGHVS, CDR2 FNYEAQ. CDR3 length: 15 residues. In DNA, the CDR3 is TGTGCCAGCAGCCATGGACAAACGAACACCGGGGAGCTGTTTTTT. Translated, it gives CASSHGQTNTGELFF.

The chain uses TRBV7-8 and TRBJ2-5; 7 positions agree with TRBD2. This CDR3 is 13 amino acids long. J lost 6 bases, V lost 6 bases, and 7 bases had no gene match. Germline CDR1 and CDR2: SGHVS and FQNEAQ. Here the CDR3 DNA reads TGTGCCAGCAGGCGGGAGCCGGTTAAGACCCAGTACTTC. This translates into CASRREPVKTQYF. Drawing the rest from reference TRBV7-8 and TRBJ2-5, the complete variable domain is GAGVSQSPRYKVAKRGQDVALRCDPISGHVSLFWYQQALGQGPEFLTYFQNEAQLDKSGLPSDRFFAERPEGSVSTLKIQRTQQEDSAVYLCASRREPVKTQYFGPGTRLLVL.

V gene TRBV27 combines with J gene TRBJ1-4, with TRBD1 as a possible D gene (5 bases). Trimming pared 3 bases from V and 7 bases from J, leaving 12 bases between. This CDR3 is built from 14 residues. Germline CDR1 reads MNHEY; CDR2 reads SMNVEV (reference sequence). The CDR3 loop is CASSFGGVGEKLFF. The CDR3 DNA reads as TGTGCCAGCAGTTTCGGGGGGGTGGGTGAAAAACTGTTTTTT. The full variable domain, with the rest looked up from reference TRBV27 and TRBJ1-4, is EAQVTQNPRYLITVTGKKLTVTCSQNMNHEYMSWYRQDPGLGLRQIYYSMNVEVTDKGDVPEGYKVSRKEKRNFPLILESPSPNQTSLYFCASSFGGVGEKLFFGSGTQLSVL.

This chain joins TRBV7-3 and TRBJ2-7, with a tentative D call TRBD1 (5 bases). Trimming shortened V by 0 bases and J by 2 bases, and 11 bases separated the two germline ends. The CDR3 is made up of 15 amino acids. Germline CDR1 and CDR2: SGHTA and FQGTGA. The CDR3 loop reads CASSLTGAPTYEQYF. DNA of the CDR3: TGTGCCAGCAGCTTAACAGGGGCCCCGACCTACGAGCAGTACTTC.

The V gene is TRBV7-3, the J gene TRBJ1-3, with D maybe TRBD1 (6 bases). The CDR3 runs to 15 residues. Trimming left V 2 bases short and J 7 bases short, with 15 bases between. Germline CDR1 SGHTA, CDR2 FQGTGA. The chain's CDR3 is CASSLFGGAGNTIYF. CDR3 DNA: TGTGCCAGCAGCTTATTTGGGGGCGCAGGGAACACCATATATTTT. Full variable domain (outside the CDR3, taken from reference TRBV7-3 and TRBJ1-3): GAGVSQTPSNKVTEKGKYVELRCDPISGHTALYWYRQSLGQGPEFLIYFQGTGAADDSGLPNDRFFAVRPEGSVSTLKIQRTERGDSAVYLCASSLFGGAGNTIYFGEGSWLTVV.

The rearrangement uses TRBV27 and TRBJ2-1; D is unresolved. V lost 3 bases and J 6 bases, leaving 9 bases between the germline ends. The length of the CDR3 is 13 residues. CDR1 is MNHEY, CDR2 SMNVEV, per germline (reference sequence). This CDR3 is CASSFSGSNEQFF. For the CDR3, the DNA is TGTGCCAGCAGTTTTTCAGGTAGCAATGAGCAGTTCTTC.

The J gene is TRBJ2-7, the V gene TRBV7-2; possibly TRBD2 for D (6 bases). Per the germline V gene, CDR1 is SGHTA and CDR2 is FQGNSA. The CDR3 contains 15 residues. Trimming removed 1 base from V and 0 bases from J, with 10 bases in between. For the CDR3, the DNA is TGTGCCAGCAGCTTAGACGGCGGGGTCTCCTACGAGCAGTACTTC. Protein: CASSLDGGVSYEQYF.

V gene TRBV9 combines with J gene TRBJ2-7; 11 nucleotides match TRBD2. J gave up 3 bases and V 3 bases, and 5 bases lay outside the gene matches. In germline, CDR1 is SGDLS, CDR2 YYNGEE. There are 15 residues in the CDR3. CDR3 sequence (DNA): TGTGCCAGCAGCGGCGGCACTAGCGGGGGCTACGAGCAGTACTTC. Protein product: CASSGGTSGGYEQYF.

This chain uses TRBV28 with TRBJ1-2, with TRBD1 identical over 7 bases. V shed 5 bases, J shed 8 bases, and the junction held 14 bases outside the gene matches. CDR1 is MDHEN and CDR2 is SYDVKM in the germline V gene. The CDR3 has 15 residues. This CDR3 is CASSIVRGGRGGYTF. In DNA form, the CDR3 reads TGTGCCAGCAGTATTGTGCGAGGGGGCAGGGGAGGCTACACCTTC.

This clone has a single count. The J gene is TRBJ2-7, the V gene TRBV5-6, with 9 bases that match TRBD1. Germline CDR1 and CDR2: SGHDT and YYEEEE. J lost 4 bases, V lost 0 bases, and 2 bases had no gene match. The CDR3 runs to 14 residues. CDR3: CASSLGQGDYEQYF. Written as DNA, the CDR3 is TGTGCCAGCAGCTTGGGACAGGGGGATTACGAGCAGTACTTC.

This CDR3 reads CASSASGGGYEQYF. CDR3 DNA: TGTGCCAGCAGCGCCTCGGGAGGAGGGTACGAGCAGTACTTC. The gene calls are TRBV9 and TRBJ2-7; 7 bases are a match to TRBD2. The CDR3 runs to 14 residues. V lost 3 bases, J lost 4 bases, and 7 bases stayed unmatched. In germline, CDR1 is SGDLS, CDR2 YYNGEE.

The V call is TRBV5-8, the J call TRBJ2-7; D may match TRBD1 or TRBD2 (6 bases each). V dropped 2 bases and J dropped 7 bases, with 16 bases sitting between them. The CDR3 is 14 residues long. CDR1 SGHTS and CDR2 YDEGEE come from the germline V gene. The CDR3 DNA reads TGTGCCAGCAGCTTCGAGACTAGGAGGGGGGAGCAGTACTTC. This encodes CASSFETRRGEQYF.